Sequencing of this T cell receptor beta chain was carried out in a study of T cell changes during pregnancy in multiple sclerosis (dated by TCRdb to between 2018 and 2021). Study-wide context: Changes in the T cell repertoire over the course of pregnancy were examined in this study in women with multiple sclerosis.

Points on this clone: The antigen it binds to is not known. The record has no base qualities; no much larger clone is one base away.

Receptors were amplified or captured by the immunoSEQ multiplex PCR assay. TCRdb re-hosts the immuneACCESS table, in-frame sequences only. Its copies lack some clones; in the studies checked, an unresolved V gene accounts for under half of them, and the cause for the rest is not known. In this sample the table shows some 40,000 clones, 90% of which occur a single time. The ten largest clones take up more than 0.55% of the sample. V is trimmed back by 4 bases and J by 2 bases, and the junction contains 3 bases that no gene match accounts for. Reading the germline V gene gives CDR1 SQVTM and CDR2 ANQGSEA. The CDR3 measures 13 amino acids from cysteine to phenylalanine. Here the CDR3 DNA is all that survives: 39 bases in frame from base 1.

The rearrangement joined TRBV29-1 to TRBJ1-2, with TRBD1 identical over 8 junction bases. The source was CD4+ T cells from peripheral blood mononuclear cells, collected in the second trimester of pregnancy. The TCR sequence derives from a female donor with multiple sclerosis, enrolled in a pregnancy study. The CDR3 reads as follows: CSVGQGANYGYTF. The nucleotides read TGCAGCGTTGGTCAGGGGGCGAACTATGGCTACACCTTC. Reference TRBV29-1 and TRBJ1-2 genes cover what lies past the CDR3, so the full variable domain is SAVISQKPSRDICQRGTSLTIQCQVDSQVTMMFWYRQQPGQSLTLIATANQGSEATYESGFVIDKFPISRPNLTFSTLTVSNMSPEDSSIYLCSVGQGANYGYTFGSGTRLTVV.